One sample yielded the 13 T cell receptor beta chains listed below, sequenced in a study of human T cells and chemical hapten exposure (dated by TCRdb to 2020 to 2023). Interpreted using the paper, the time point label stands for: pre-sensitization, week 0. This sample's treatment or condition label indicates: therapeutic diphenylcyclopropenone sensitization with weekly scalp DPC. The library was prepared using RACE. For sequencing, a NextSeq 500 was employed. In TCRdb, the public reads were trimmed at Q25 with fastp and aligned with MiXCR, with productive beta chains retained. Identical CDR3 proteins give one entry, which carries the most common genes and DNA. Within this sample are about 85,000 distinct CDR3 sequences, with 8.5% of them counted one time only. Approximately 2.8% of the sample is held by the ten biggest clonotypes. Material: whole blood, obtained in connection with sensitization to the hapten diphenylcyclopropenone (DPC). The receptors were sampled from a man aged 40-55 years with alopecia areata. Some clones in this sample may be carry-over from other donors' samples.

Concerning this clonotype itself: A single base separates this from a much larger clone, so it may be a read error. The CDR3 DNA is TGTGCCAACAGGCCTCCAGGGAGACCGAACACTGAAGCTTTCTTT. Amino acids: CANRPPGRPNTEAFF. This chain connects TRBV7-9 to TRBJ1-1; D perhaps matches TRBD1 (5 bases). The CDR3 sequence is 15 residues long. The V gene lost 10 bases and the J gene lost 1 base, with 19 bases spanning the gap. The germline V gene has CDR1 SEHNR and CDR2 FQNEAQ (reference sequence).

This clonotype was recorded a few times. V usage is TRBV9 and J usage is TRBJ2-1; TRBD2 might be the D (6 bases). V lost 4 bases and J lost 7, with 33 bases in between. The CDR3 extends over 20 amino acids. The germline V gene encodes CDR1 SGDLS and CDR2 YYNGEE. The DNA for the CDR3 is TGTGCCAGCAGCCCCACGGCCTGGTTGGTAGCGGCCTCCGTCGTGAATGAGCAGTTCTTC. Residues: CASSPTAWLVAASVVNEQFF.

The chain employs TRBV7-2 and TRBJ2-1; D gene ambiguous. Looked up from germline, CDR1 is SGHTA and CDR2 is FQGNSA. V was clipped by 2 bases and J by 5 bases, with 1 base between them. The CDR3 is made up of 11 amino acids. Here the CDR3 reads CASSLHNEQFF. The CDR3, as DNA: TGTGCCAGCAGCTTACACAATGAGCAGTTCTTC.

In its sample, this clonotype was seen many times. CDR3 bases: TGTGCCAGCAGCTTAGGGGGCACCTATGGCTACACCTTC. This sequence encodes CASSLGGTYGYTF. J is TRBJ1-2 and V is TRBV7-8; D perhaps matches TRBD1 (5 bases). V was shortened by 1 base and J by 4 bases, with 7 bases between the two germline ends. The CDR3 consists of 13 residues. Germline lookup yields CDR1 SGHVS and CDR2 FQNEAQ.

In its sample, this clonotype was seen a few times. This chain joins TRBV5-1 and TRBJ2-1; 10 bases match TRBD2. Trimming cost V 5 bases and J 6 bases; bases outside gene matches: 8. The CDR3 is 15 residues long. Germline CDR1 SGHRS, CDR2 YFSETQ. CDR3 coding DNA: TGCGCCAGCAGTTTTGGACTAGCGGCGGCCAATGAGCAGTTCTTC. It specifies CASSFGLAAANEQFF. The complete variable domain, with remaining parts taken from reference TRBV5-1 and TRBJ2-1, reads KAGVTQTPRYLIKTRGQQVTLSCSPISGHRSVSWYQQTPGQGLQFLFEYFSETQRNKGNFPGRFSGRQFSNSRSEMNVSTLELGDSALYLCASSFGLAAANEQFFGPGTRLTVL.

At least ten counts were recorded for this clonotype. J is TRBJ1-4 and V is TRBV20-1; 10 nucleotides line up with TRBD1. Germline V lookup: CDR1 DFQATT, CDR2 SNEGSKA (reference sequence). The junction had 9 bases not matched to a gene; V was cut back by 6 bases and J by 8 bases. The CDR3 contains 14 residues. The CDR3 protein is CSAEYGTGDEKLFF. CDR3 in DNA: TGCAGTGCAGAGTATGGGACAGGGGACGAAAAACTGTTTTTT.

This clonotype was recorded at least ten times. This rearrangement joins TRBV27 to TRBJ1-3; maybe TRBD1 (5 bases). The CDR3 covers 16 residues. Germline loops: CDR1 MNHEY, CDR2 SMNVEV (reference sequence). V lost 4 bases and J lost 0, with 13 bases in between. The CDR3 is CASSSRLGGSGNTIYF. The DNA of the CDR3 is TGTGCCAGCAGTTCGCGGCTCGGGGGCTCTGGAAACACCATATATTTT.

This clonotype was seen only a few times. The chain links TRBV7-2 to TRBJ2-7; D gene ambiguous. CDR1 and CDR2 (germline): SGHTA, FQGNSA. The length of the CDR3 is 14 residues. V lost 7 bases and J lost 3, with 16 bases in between. CDR3 sequence reads: CASTREMLFYEQYF. CDR3 sequence (DNA): TGTGCCAGCACCCGAGAAATGCTATTCTACGAGCAGTACTTC.

This clonotype has more than one count but fewer than ten. J is TRBJ2-7 and V is TRBV7-9; the match to TRBD1 covers 9 bases. J gave up 8 bases and V 5 bases, and 4 bases lay outside the gene matches. This CDR3 contains 12 residues. Germline V gene data show CDR1 as SEHNR and CDR2 as FQNEAQ (reference sequence). In DNA form, the CDR3 reads TGTGCCAGCAGCCCGGGACAGGGAAAGCAGTACGTC. It codes for CASSPGQGKQYV.

This clonotype appeared many times. The CDR3 protein is CAISGGQENQPQHF. The CDR3 DNA reads TGTGCCATCAGTGGAGGACAGGAGAATCAGCCCCAGCATTTT. The chain couples TRBV10-3 to TRBJ1-5, with 7 positions matching TRBD1. CDR3 length: 14 residues. After removal of 4 bases from V and 4 bases from J, the junction contained 4 bases not matched to a gene. From germline, CDR1 is ENHRY and CDR2 SYGVKD.

This clonotype was detected a few times. The chain joins TRBV6-1 to TRBJ2-2, with D uncertain. V was cut by 3 bases and J by 0 bases, with 5 bases left in between. The CDR3 contains 14 residues. Per germline, CDR1 MNHNS and CDR2 SASEGT. CDR3 region: CASSEIANTGELFF. In nucleotides, the CDR3 is TGTGCCAGCAGTGAGATAGCGAACACCGGGGAGCTGTTTTTT.

The chain joins TRBV7-2 to TRBJ2-1; possibly TRBD2 for D (6 bases). In germline, CDR1 is SGHTA, CDR2 FQGNSA. CDR3 length: 15 amino acids. The V end lost 1 base, the J end lost 4 bases, and 11 bases lay between the germline ends. CDR3 sequence: CASSLEAGLYNEQFF. CDR3 DNA sequence: TGTGCCAGCAGCTTAGAGGCGGGGTTATACAATGAGCAGTTCTTC.

This clonotype was seen at least ten times. CDR3 in DNA: TGCAGTGCCCCCGGGCCGCCCATGAACACTGAAGCTTTCTTT. It translates to CSAPGPPMNTEAFF. This chain connects TRBV20-1 to TRBJ1-1; D gene unclear. Germline CDR1 DFQATT, CDR2 SNEGSKA (reference sequence). The CDR3 is 14 amino acids. V lost 6 bases and J lost 0, with 14 bases in between.